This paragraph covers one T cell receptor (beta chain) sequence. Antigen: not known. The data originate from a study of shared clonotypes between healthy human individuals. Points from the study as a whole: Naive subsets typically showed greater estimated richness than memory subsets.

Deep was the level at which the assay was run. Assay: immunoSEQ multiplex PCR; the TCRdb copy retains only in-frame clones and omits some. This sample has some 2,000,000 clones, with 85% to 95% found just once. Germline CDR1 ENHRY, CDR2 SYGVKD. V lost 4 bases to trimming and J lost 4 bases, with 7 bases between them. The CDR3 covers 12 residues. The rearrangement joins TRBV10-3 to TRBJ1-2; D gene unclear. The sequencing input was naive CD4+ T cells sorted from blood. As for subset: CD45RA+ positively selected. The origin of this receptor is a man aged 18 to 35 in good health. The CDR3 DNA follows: TGTGCCATCAGTGCCGCAGGCTATGGCTACACCTTC. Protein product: CAISAAGYGYTF.